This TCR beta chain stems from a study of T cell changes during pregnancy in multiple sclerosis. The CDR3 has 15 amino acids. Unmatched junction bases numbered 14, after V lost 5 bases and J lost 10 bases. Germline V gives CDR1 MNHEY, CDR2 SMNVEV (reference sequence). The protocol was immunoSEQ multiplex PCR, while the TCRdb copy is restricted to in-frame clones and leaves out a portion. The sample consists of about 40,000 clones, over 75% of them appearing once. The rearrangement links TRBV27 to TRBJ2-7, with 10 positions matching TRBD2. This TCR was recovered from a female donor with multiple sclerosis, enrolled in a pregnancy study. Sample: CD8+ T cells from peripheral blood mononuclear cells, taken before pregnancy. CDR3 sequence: CASSPPGLALSGQYF. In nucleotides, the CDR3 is TGTGCCAGCAGTCCTCCGGGACTAGCGCTTTCTGGTCAGTACTTC.